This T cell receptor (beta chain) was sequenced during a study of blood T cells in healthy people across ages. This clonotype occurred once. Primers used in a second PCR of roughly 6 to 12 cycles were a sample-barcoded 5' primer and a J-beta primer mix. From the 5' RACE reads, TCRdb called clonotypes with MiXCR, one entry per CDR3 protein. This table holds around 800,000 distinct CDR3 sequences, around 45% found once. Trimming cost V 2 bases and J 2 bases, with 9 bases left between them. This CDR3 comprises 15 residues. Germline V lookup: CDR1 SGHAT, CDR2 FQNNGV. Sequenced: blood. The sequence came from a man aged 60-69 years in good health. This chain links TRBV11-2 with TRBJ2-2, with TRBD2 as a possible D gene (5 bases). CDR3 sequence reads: CASSLTSGNTGELFF. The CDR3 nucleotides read TGTGCCAGCAGCTTAACAAGCGGAAACACCGGGGAGCTGTTTTTT.